What follows describes a single T cell receptor beta chain. What it binds is not known. The data originate from a study of T cell repertoires in cytomegalovirus infection. Across the whole study: Public TCR beta signatures indicated both CMV infection and matching HLA type. Whole-study findings and limits: The ex vivo response was dominated by HLA-C-restricted CMV-specific TCR beta clonotypes.

TCRdb re-derived calls from the reads in MiXCR, one entry per CDR3 protein. Found here are around 750,000 distinct CDR3 sequences, approximately 32% of them singletons; the top ten hold around 11%. V lost 2 bases to trimming and J lost 4 bases, with 9 bases between them. Looked up from germline, CDR1 is SGHDN and CDR2 is FVKESK. The CDR3 is 15 residues long. The rearrangement uses TRBV14 and TRBJ1-6; weak D call: TRBD1 (5 bases). This specimen was cultured CD8+ T cells from PBMCs, taken from culture after CMV antigen stimulation. The source of this sequence is a human donor in good health (CMV status not recorded). Some clones in this sample may be carry-over from other donors' samples. CDR3 sequence: CASSQRDGYNSPLHF. As DNA, the CDR3 is TGTGCCAGCAGCCAACGGGACGGGTATAATTCACCCCTCCACTTT. The full variable domain, completed using reference TRBV14 and TRBJ1-6, is EAGVTQFPSHSVIEKGQTVTLRCDPISGHDNLYWYRRVMGKEIKFLLHFVKESKQDESGMPNNRFLAERTGGTYSTLKVQPAELEDSGVYFCASSQRDGYNSPLHFGNGTRLTVT.